This TCR beta chain was retrieved from a study of blood T cells in healthy people across ages. For the study at large: Template switching captured about one barcoded beta molecule per two T cells.

Notes on the study in general: There was a strong correlation between TCR beta diversity and naive T cell percentage. Measured against age, TCR beta diversity per million T cells decreased in a roughly linear manner.

Concerning this clonotype itself: The antigen is unknown.

With a J-beta primer mix and a sample-barcoded 5' primer, a second PCR ran 7 to 11 cycles. Using its own MiXCR run on the 5' RACE reads, TCRdb lists one record per CDR3 protein. The data hold some 1.6 million distinct CDR3 sequences, with around 36% observed a single time. The CDR3 is 14 amino acids. V shed 7 bases, J shed 4 bases, and the junction held 7 bases outside the gene matches. Germline assignment: CDR1 LNHDA and CDR2 SQIVND (reference sequence). The TCR was taken from a woman in her thirties in good health. V and J are TRBV19 and TRBJ2-5; TRBD1 matches at 9 bases. What was sequenced was blood. CDR3 residues: CASTTGQGLETQYF. In nucleotides, the CDR3 is TGTGCCAGTACTACCGGACAGGGGTTAGAGACCCAGTACTTC.